Listed below are T cell receptor beta chains from one sample, sequenced in a study of CD8 T cells in ankylosing spondylitis. One entry per CDR3 protein, called by TCRdb with MiXCR from the 5' RACE reads. The top ten hold approximately 5.9% of the sample, which has about 140,000 distinct CDR3 sequences, around a third seen once. The specimen sequenced was synovial fluid, either unsorted or a sorted T cell fraction (not recorded which). These receptors originate from a male donor with ankylosing spondylitis. The CDR3 runs from the conserved cysteine through the conserved F or W. The order of the fields is J gene, V gene, clone size, D gene, CDR3 DNA, CDR3 protein. A D gene is named only where the DNA matches it firmly. Not all rows give a size; the values are once, few, many and, for expanded clones, a class.

J: TRBJ1-5
V: TRBV5-1
size: few
D: NA
DNA: TGCGCCAGCAGCGCCTCCCCGGACCGTAGTCAGCCCCAGCATTTT
CDR3: CASSASPDRSQPQHF

J: TRBJ2-5
V: TRBV7-6
size: few
D: NA
DNA: TGTGCCAGCAGCCCAGCACAGGGATATGGGGAGACCCAGTACTTC
CDR3: CASSPAQGYGETQYF

J: TRBJ2-2
V: TRBV11-3
size: NA
D: TRBD1
DNA: TGTGCCAGCAGCTACGACAGGGGTGGCGGGGAGCTGTTTTTT
CDR3: CASSYDRGGGELFF

J: TRBJ2-5
V: TRBV7-2
size: NA
D: NA
DNA: TGTGCCAGCAGCTTAACGACCGACAGGCGGGAGACCCAGTACTTC
CDR3: CASSLTTDRRETQYF

J: TRBJ1-2
V: TRBV20-1
size: NA
D: TRBD1
DNA: TGCAGTGCTCCCCAGGGGGTTGGTGGCTACACCTTC
CDR3: CSAPQGVGGYTF

J: TRBJ2-1
V: TRBV5-1
size: medium-sized
D: TRBD1
DNA: TGCGCCAGCAGCTTGGAGGGACAGACTTACAATGAGCAGTTCTTC
CDR3: CASSLEGQTYNEQFF

J: TRBJ1-1
V: TRBV5-1
size: NA
D: NA
DNA: TGCGCCAGCAGCCATGTGAGCGACGGTGAAGCTTTCTTT
CDR3: CASSHVSDGEAFF

J: TRBJ2-2
V: TRBV7-9
size: many
D: NA
DNA: TGTGCCAGCAGCTTAGCGGGGGCAATAAACACCGGGGAGCTGTTTTTT
CDR3: CASSLAGAINTGELFF

J: TRBJ2-1
V: TRBV10-1
size: many
D: NA
DNA: TGCGCCAGCAGTGAAAACGCCGGTGGCAATGAGCAGTTCTTC
CDR3: CASSENAGGNEQFF

J: TRBJ2-3
V: TRBV20-1
size: NA
D: NA
DNA: TGCAGTGCCCCCGGAAGAAGGGATACGCAGTATTTT
CDR3: CSAPGRRDTQYF

J: TRBJ2-3
V: TRBV20-1
size: NA
D: TRBD2
DNA: TGCAGTGCTACACAAATAGCGGGGGGGCCTGAAGATACGCAGTATTTT
CDR3: CSATQIAGGPEDTQYF

J: TRBJ1-4
V: TRBV5-1
size: few
D: TRBD1
DNA: TGCGCCAGCAGCTTGCGAGGGCGACAGGGCATTAATGAAAAACTGTTTTTT
CDR3: CASSLRGRQGINEKLFF

J: TRBJ2-7
V: TRBV12-3/TRBV12-4
size: NA
D: TRBD2
DNA: TGTGCCAGCAGCGAAACTAGCGGGAGTTACTACGAGCAGTACTTC
CDR3: CASSETSGSYYEQYF

J: TRBJ1-1
V: TRBV9
size: many
D: TRBD1
DNA: TGTGCCAGCAGCGTAGTGGACAGGGGAAACACTGAAGCTTTCTTT
CDR3: CASSVVDRGNTEAFF

J: TRBJ2-1
V: TRBV19
size: few
D: TRBD1
DNA: TGTGCCAGTAGTATGTTGACGAAACAGGGGCCTCTCTACAATGAGCAGTTCTTC
CDR3: CASSMLTKQGPLYNEQFF

J: TRBJ1-5
V: TRBV6-1
size: NA
D: TRBD1
DNA: TGTGCCAGCAGTGTTAGACAGGGGGCTAATGGAAATCAGCCCCAGCATTTT
CDR3: CASSVRQGANGNQPQHF

J: TRBJ1-2
V: TRBV9
size: few
D: NA
DNA: TGTGCCAGCAGCGTAGACGCAGGGTTCAAAGGCTACACCTTC
CDR3: CASSVDAGFKGYTF

J: TRBJ2-1
V: TRBV27
size: NA
D: TRBD1
DNA: TGTGCCAGCAGCACCAGGACAGGGCTATCCAATGAGCAGTTCTTC
CDR3: CASSTRTGLSNEQFF

J: TRBJ2-3
V: TRBV24-1
size: NA
D: TRBD2
DNA: TGTGCCACCGGTTCGACTAGCGGGAGTCCAGATACGCAGTATTTT
CDR3: CATGSTSGSPDTQYF

J: TRBJ1-3
V: TRBV7-2
size: NA
D: NA
DNA: TGTGCCAGCAGCCAACGTCCCGGGCATGGTGGGAACACCATATATTTT
CDR3: CASSQRPGHGGNTIYF

J: TRBJ2-1
V: TRBV6-5
size: medium-sized
D: TRBD2
DNA: TGTGCCAGCAGGATGACTAGCTCCCCCTACAATGAGCAGTTCTTC
CDR3: CASRMTSSPYNEQFF

J: TRBJ1-3
V: TRBV12-3/TRBV12-4
size: many
D: NA
DNA: TGTGCCAGCAGGCGTGACTCTGGAAACACCATATATTTT
CDR3: CASRRDSGNTIYF